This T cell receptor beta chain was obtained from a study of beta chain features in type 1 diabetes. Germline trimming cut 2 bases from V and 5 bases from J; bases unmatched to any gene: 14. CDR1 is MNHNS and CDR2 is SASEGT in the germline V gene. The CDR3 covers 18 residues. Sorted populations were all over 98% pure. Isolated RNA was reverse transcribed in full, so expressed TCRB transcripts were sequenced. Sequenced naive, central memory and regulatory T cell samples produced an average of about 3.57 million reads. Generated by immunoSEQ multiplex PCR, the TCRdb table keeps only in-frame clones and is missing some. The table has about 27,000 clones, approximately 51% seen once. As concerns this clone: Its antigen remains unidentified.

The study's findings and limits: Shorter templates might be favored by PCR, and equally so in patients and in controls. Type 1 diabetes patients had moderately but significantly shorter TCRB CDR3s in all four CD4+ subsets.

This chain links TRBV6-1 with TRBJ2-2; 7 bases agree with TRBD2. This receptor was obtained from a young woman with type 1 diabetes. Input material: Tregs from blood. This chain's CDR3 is CASSELRLAGRGTGELFF. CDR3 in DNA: TGTGCCAGCAGTGAACTCCGGCTAGCCGGGCGGGGGACCGGGGAGCTGTTTTTT.